A single sample gave rise to the 28 T cell receptor beta chains below, sequenced in a study of post-analysis software for immune sequencing data (dated by TCRdb to about 2015). Broad study findings and their caveats: Significantly higher frequencies in patients than in controls were found for five or six TRBV segments, including TRBV5-6, TRBV5-1 and TRBV20-1.

These receptors lack a known antigen. Library generation was performed with PCR. Sequenced using an Illumina HiSeq 2500. To reduce PCR and sequencing biases, unique molecular identifiers were incorporated into the TCR beta cDNA libraries. Using fastp at Q25 and MiXCR, TCRdb reprocessed the public reads and kept productive beta chains. Each entry merges the rows of one CDR3 protein and shows their most common DNA and genes. In this sample the table shows roughly 570,000 distinct CDR3 sequences, around 36% of which occur a single time. Together, the top ten hold 5% to 6% of the sample. The sample taken for sequencing was blood. These receptor sequences come from a girl aged 2-17 years with multiple sclerosis.

J is TRBJ2-5 and V is TRBV24-1; D tentatively reads TRBD1 or TRBD2 (5 bases each). Trimming stripped 2 bases from V and 5 bases from J, with 11 bases between. The CDR3 length is 14 residues. The germline gives CDR1 KGHDR, CDR2 SFDVKD. DNA for the CDR3: TGTGCCACCAGTGATTCTGGGGGTGCGGAGACCCAGTACTTC. Translating gives CATSDSGGAETQYF.

There are a few counts of this clonotype. This chain links TRBV7-9 with TRBJ2-2; TRBD1 matches at 7 bases. J lost 2 bases, V lost 5 bases, and 11 bases had no gene match. Germline-derived CDR1 and CDR2 are SEHNR and FQNEAQ (reference sequence). This CDR3 region has 17 residues. CDR3 nucleotides: TGTGCCAGCAGCGTCTCCGGGACAGACCTAAACACCGGGGAGCTGTTTTTT. Its protein is CASSVSGTDLNTGELFF.

J is TRBJ2-1 and V is TRBV27; 9 bases agree with TRBD2. The V gene's germline CDR1 is MNHEY and CDR2 SMNVEV (reference sequence). The CDR3 totals 14 residues. The J segment lost 5 bases and the V segment lost 7 bases, leaving 6 bases of the junction unmatched. CDR3: CASTGTSINNEQFF. CDR3 coding DNA: TGTGCCAGCACAGGGACTAGCATTAACAATGAGCAGTTCTTC.

The gene calls are TRBV20-1 and TRBJ1-2; 10 bases are a match to TRBD1. This CDR3 is built from 14 residues. Per germline, CDR1 DFQATT and CDR2 SNEGSKA (reference sequence). V dropped 2 bases and J dropped 5; count of bases not matched to a gene: 5. The CDR3 loop is CSARLGQGEYGYTF. The CDR3 nucleotides are TGCAGTGCTAGATTAGGACAGGGGGAATATGGCTACACCTTC.

This clonotype appeared a few times. This chain joins TRBV18 and TRBJ1-2; 11 bases agree with TRBD1. V lost 5 bases, J lost 3 bases, and 2 bases stayed unmatched. CDR1 is KGHSH, CDR2 LQKENI, per germline. The CDR3 is made up of 14 amino acids. CDR3 nucleotides: TGTGCCAGCTCATCGGGACAGGGGGACTATGGCTACACCTTC. This codes for CASSSGQGDYGYTF.

The rearrangement joins TRBV5-1 to TRBJ2-1; 7 bases are a match to TRBD1. The CDR3 is made up of 14 amino acids. Looked up from germline, CDR1 is SGHRS and CDR2 is YFSETQ. With 3 bases clipped from V and 9 bases from J, the junction kept 9 bases outside the gene matches. The CDR3 sequence: CASSSTGPRAEQFF. The CDR3 nucleotides are TGCGCCAGCAGCTCGACAGGGCCCAGGGCTGAGCAGTTCTTC.

The chain is built from TRBV4-1 and TRBJ1-2; D not resolved. Germline CDR1 is MGHRA and CDR2 is YSYEKL. CDR3 length equals 14 residues. V was cut by 5 bases and J by 8 bases, with 18 bases left in between. The CDR3 protein is CASSIPVGKKGYTF. The CDR3 DNA is TGCGCCAGCAGCATCCCGGTGGGGAAAAAAGGCTACACCTTC.

The J gene is TRBJ2-5, the V gene TRBV7-2; no clear D. CDR3 length: 14 residues. Deletions cut 3 bases from V and 5 bases from J, with 13 bases between. CDR1 and CDR2 (germline): SGHTA, FQGNSA. The CDR3 coding sequence is TGTGCCAGCAGCTTTCTACCCTCAAGGGAGACCCAGTACTTC. Amino acids: CASSFLPSRETQYF.

The chain links TRBV29-1 to TRBJ1-1, with TRBD1 matching over 9 bases. The J segment lost 6 bases and the V segment lost 4 bases, leaving 9 bases of the junction unmatched. This CDR3 contains 14 residues. CDR1 is SQVTM, CDR2 ANQGSEA, per germline. CDR3 residues: CSVATGTGYAEAFF. In nucleotides, the CDR3 is TGCAGCGTTGCAACCGGGACAGGGTACGCTGAAGCTTTCTTT.

There are a few counts of this clonotype. The V call is TRBV5-1, the J call TRBJ2-3; D is unclear. The V gene lost 4 bases and the J gene lost 4 bases, with 13 bases spanning the gap. The CDR3 extends over 14 amino acids. Looked up from germline, CDR1 is SGHRS and CDR2 is YFSETQ. For the CDR3, the DNA is TGCGCCAGCAGCCTCTTGGTACACGCAGATACGCAGTATTTT. Its translation is CASSLLVHADTQYF.

The gene calls are TRBV29-1 and TRBJ2-5, with D uncertain. The V and J ends lost 2 bases and 3 bases respectively, with 7 bases between them. Germline V CDR1 and CDR2: SQVTM, ANQGSEA. CDR3 length: 12 amino acids. The CDR3 DNA follows: TGCAGCGTTGAAACCCAAGAAGAGACCCAGTACTTC. Protein product: CSVETQEETQYF.

On this clonotype itself: Since the CDR3 does not end with the conserved phenylalanine or tryptophan, this likely comes from a read error. The gene calls are TRBV12-3 or TRBV12-4 and TRBJ1-1; D unresolved. The CDR3 loop spans 14 amino acids. V shed 1 base and J shed 3 bases, with 9 bases lying between them. CDR3 amino acids: CASSLGQIHTEAFS. The CDR3, as DNA: TGTGCCAGCAGTTTAGGGCAAATTCACACTGAAGCTTTCTCT.

The V call is TRBV6-2 or TRBV6-3, the J call TRBJ2-3; 10 bases align to TRBD2. V shed 2 bases and J 5 bases; nucleotides not matched to a gene: 7. Germline V gene lookup returns CDR1 MNHEY and CDR2 SVGEGT. This CDR3 contains 16 residues. The CDR3 reads CASSYRAGGYEDTQYF. CDR3 DNA: TGTGCCAGCAGTTACCGAGCGGGGGGGTACGAAGATACGCAGTATTTT.

This clonotype came up a few times. The chain uses TRBV11-1 and TRBJ2-1, with D possibly being TRBD2 (6 bases). This CDR3 region has 18 residues. CDR1 and CDR2 from the germline V gene are SGHAT and FQDESV (reference sequence). V was pared by 1 base and J by 0 bases, with 16 bases between. The chain's CDR3 is CASSLGLARESSYNEQFF. CDR3 DNA: TGTGCCAGCAGCTTAGGGCTAGCGAGGGAAAGCTCCTACAATGAGCAGTTCTTC.

This clonotype has only a few counts. This chain joins TRBV5-1 and TRBJ2-7, with TRBD2 matching over 8 bases. The V segment lost 4 bases and the J segment 3 bases; nucleotides outside the gene matches: 18. CDR1 is SGHRS, CDR2 YFSETQ, per germline. The CDR3 covers 18 residues. The CDR3 loop is CASSPGGDKLFVDYEQYF. As DNA, the CDR3 is TGCGCCAGCAGCCCGGGGGGGGACAAACTCTTTGTGGACTACGAGCAGTACTTC.

This clonotype came up a few times. The CDR3 is CASSGDLMDTQYF. Here the CDR3 DNA reads TGTGCCAGCAGCGGAGACTTGATGGATACGCAGTATTTT. The chain is built from TRBV2 and TRBJ2-3; D call uncertain. The CDR3 loop spans 13 amino acids. Germline-derived CDR1 and CDR2 are SNHLY and FYNNEI. Trimming took 6 bases from V and 6 from J, leaving 13 bases between them.

This clonotype was detected only a few times. The rearrangement links TRBV5-1 to TRBJ2-5; possibly TRBD1 or TRBD2 for D (5 bases each). The CDR3 loop spans 15 amino acids. The germline gives CDR1 SGHRS, CDR2 YFSETQ. V lost 0 bases and J 4 bases, leaving 13 bases between the germline ends. CDR3 in amino acids: CASSLAGSGTETQYF. For the CDR3, the DNA is TGCGCCAGCAGCTTGGCAGGGTCGGGGACAGAGACCCAGTACTTC.

This clonotype has a count of ten or more. J is TRBJ2-7 and V is TRBV27; D is perhaps TRBD1 (6 bases). The CDR3 has 13 residues. Germline CDR1 reads MNHEY; CDR2 reads SMNVEV (reference sequence). The V and J ends lost 6 bases and 0 bases respectively, with 9 bases between them. The CDR3 protein is CASRQGSSYEQYF. The CDR3 DNA is TGTGCCAGCAGGCAGGGGAGCTCCTACGAGCAGTACTTC.

In regard to this clonotype: A read error may account for a junction end that differs from germline. This chain connects TRBV7-9 to TRBJ2-5, with D perhaps TRBD2 (6 bases). In germline, CDR1 is SEHNR, CDR2 FQNEAQ (reference sequence). CDR3 length: 14 amino acids. The chain's CDR3 is CASSLVAAQETPYF. In nucleotides, the CDR3 is TGTGCCAGCAGCTTAGTAGCGGCCCAAGAGACCCCGTACTTC.

This clonotype has only a few counts. The rearrangement links TRBV28 to TRBJ1-2; a weak D match, TRBD1 (6 bases). The CDR3 contains 13 residues. Trimming cost V 6 bases and J 6 bases, with 14 bases left between them. CDR1 is MDHEN and CDR2 is SYDVKM in the germline V gene. The CDR3 sequence is CASSLGHLDGYTF. DNA for the CDR3: TGTGCCAGCAGCCTGGGACATCTTGATGGCTACACCTTC.

This clonotype was picked up a small number of times. The chain carries TRBV20-1 and TRBJ2-7; possible D gene TRBD2, 5 bases. The CDR3 loop spans 14 amino acids. Trimming took off 6 bases at V and 2 bases at J, with 17 bases between the two ends. Germline V lookup: CDR1 DFQATT, CDR2 SNEGSKA (reference sequence). CDR3 DNA sequence: TGCAGTGCGCCCCTTTGGACTGGAACCTACGAGCAGTACTTC. It codes for CSAPLWTGTYEQYF.

On this clonotype itself: No DNA is shown, since the ends of the CDR3 on it are uncertain; the CDR3 is the one TCRdb lists. The J gene is TRBJ1-6, the V gene TRBV7-6. The CDR3 sequence runs 14 residues, both termini included. Germline V CDR1 and CDR2: SGHVS, FNYEAQ. The CDR3 reads CAVGGGSYNSPIHF.

In its sample, this clonotype was seen a few times. The rearrangement joins TRBV5-1 to TRBJ2-1; a weak D match, TRBD1 (5 bases). CDR3 length equals 14 residues. The V end lost 1 base, the J end lost 10 bases, and 15 bases lay between the germline ends. Germline V gives CDR1 SGHRS, CDR2 YFSETQ. The CDR3 bases are TGCGCCAGCAGCTTGCGACAGCTGGGCAAGGAGCAGTTCTTC. Encoded protein: CASSLRQLGKEQFF.

The J gene is TRBJ1-2, the V gene TRBV4-1, with a tentative D call TRBD1 (5 bases). From germline, CDR1 is MGHRA and CDR2 YSYEKL. V lost 1 base, J lost 4 bases, and 16 bases lay in between. This CDR3 comprises 16 residues. CDR3 residues: CASSQGQGGWGYGYTF. CDR3 DNA: TGCGCCAGCAGCCAAGGGCAGGGAGGTTGGGGCTATGGCTACACCTTC.

There are a few counts of this clonotype. The chain combines TRBV13 with TRBJ2-1, with 7 bases identical to TRBD1. The CDR3 covers 15 residues. The V and J ends lost 5 bases and 4 bases, in that order; junction bases with no gene match: 8. Germline V gene sequence: CDR1 PRHDT, CDR2 FYEKMQ (reference sequence). The CDR3 DNA reads TGTGCCAGCAGCCGAGGACAGGAGCCTTACAATGAGCAGTTCTTC. Translation gives CASSRGQEPYNEQFF.

This chain joins TRBV7-9 and TRBJ2-5; D unclear. Trimming left V 5 bases short and J 3 bases short, with 16 bases between. The CDR3 covers 15 residues. CDR1 and CDR2 (germline): SEHNR, FQNEAQ (reference sequence). CDR3 in DNA: TGTGCCAGCAGCCGCCACGGGCAGACCAAAGAGACCCAGTACTTC. It yields the protein CASSRHGQTKETQYF.

The rearrangement links TRBV7-6 to TRBJ2-5, with 9 bases aligning to TRBD1. Trimming at V came to 2 bases and at J to 11 bases, leaving 15 bases not matched to a gene. In germline, CDR1 is SGHVS, CDR2 FNYEAQ. CDR3 length: 16 amino acids. As DNA, the CDR3 is TGTGCCAGCAGCTTAAAGCAGGGACAGGGAAAAGTTGAGCAGTACTTC. This codes for CASSLKQGQGKVEQYF.

The chain links TRBV10-2 to TRBJ1-5; D is possibly TRBD1 (6 bases). The CDR3 runs to 13 residues. CDR1 is WSHSY, CDR2 SAAADI, per germline. The V gene lost 6 bases and the J gene lost 3 bases, with 9 bases spanning the gap. In nucleotides, the CDR3 is TGCGCCAGCAGGGGACAAGCCAATCAGCCCCAGCATTTT. It translates to CASRGQANQPQHF.